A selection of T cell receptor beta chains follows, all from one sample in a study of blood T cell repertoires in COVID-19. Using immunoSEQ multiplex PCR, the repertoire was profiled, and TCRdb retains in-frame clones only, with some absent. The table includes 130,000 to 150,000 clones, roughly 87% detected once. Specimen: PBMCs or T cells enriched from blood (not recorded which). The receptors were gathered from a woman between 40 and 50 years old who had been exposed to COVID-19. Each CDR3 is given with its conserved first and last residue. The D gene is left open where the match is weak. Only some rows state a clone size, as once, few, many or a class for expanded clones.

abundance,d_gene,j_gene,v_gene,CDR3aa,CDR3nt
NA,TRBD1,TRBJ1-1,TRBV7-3,CASSLTDRVAEAFF,TGTGCCAGCAGCTTGACTGACAGGGTCGCTGAAGCTTTCTTT
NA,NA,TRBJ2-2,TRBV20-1,CSASEGGELFF,TGCAGTGCTAGCGAGGGCGGGGAGCTGTTTTTT
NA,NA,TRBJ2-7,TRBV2,CASRDFYYEQYF,TGTGCCAGCCGGGACTTCTACTACGAGCAGTACTTC
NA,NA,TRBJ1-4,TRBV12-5,CASGFLKRGNEKLFF,TGTGCTAGTGGTTTCTTAAAACGGGGGAATGAAAAACTGTTTTTT
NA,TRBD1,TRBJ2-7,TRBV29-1,CSVEIPDRGWYEQYF,TGCAGCGTTGAGATCCCTGACAGGGGCTGGTACGAGCAGTACTTC
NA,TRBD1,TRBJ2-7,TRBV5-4,CASSLTGQGTYEQYF,TGTGCCAGCAGCCTTACGGGACAGGGGACCTACGAGCAGTACTTC
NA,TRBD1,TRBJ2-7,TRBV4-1,CASSLSDREVPYEQYF,TGCGCCAGCAGCCTCTCGGACAGGGAGGTTCCCTACGAGCAGTACTTC
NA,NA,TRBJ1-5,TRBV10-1,CASSTTGARQPQHF,TGCGCCAGCAGTACCACAGGAGCTCGTCAGCCCCAGCATTTT
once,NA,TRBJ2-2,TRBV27,CASRRGGTGELFF,TGTGCCAGCCGCCGGGGAGGCACCGGGGAGCTGTTTTTT
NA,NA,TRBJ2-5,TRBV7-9,CASSTRRQETLQETQYF,TGTGCCAGCAGCACCCGGAGGCAGGAGACGCTTCAAGAGACCCAGTACTTC
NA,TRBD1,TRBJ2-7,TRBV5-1,CASSRPGTASSYEQYF,TGCGCCAGCAGTCGCCCCGGGACAGCCAGCTCCTACGAGCAGTACTTC
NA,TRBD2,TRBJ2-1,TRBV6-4,CASSAASGMMNEQFF,TGTGCCAGCAGTGCCGCTAGCGGGATGATGAATGAGCAGTTCTTC
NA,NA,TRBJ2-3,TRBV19,CASSIPSSTSTDTQYF,TGTGCCAGTAGTATCCCGAGTAGCACTAGCACAGATACGCAGTATTTT
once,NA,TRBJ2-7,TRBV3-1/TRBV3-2,CASSLTYEQYF,TGTGCCAGCAGCCTTACCTACGAGCAGTACTTC
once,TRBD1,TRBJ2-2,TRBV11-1,CASSLPDREDTGELFF,TGTGCCAGCAGCTTACCGGACAGGGAGGACACCGGGGAGCTGTTTTTT
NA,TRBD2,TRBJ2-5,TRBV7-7,CASSLDSGGALETQYF,TGTGCCAGCAGCTTAGACAGCGGGGGGGCTCTAGAGACCCAGTACTTC
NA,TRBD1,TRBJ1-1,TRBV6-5,CASSLQGGIEAFF,TGTGCCAGCAGCTTACAGGGGGGGATTGAAGCTTTCTTT
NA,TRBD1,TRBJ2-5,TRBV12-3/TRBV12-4,CASRPGQSMSQYF,TGTGCCAGCAGACCGGGACAGTCCATGTCCCAGTACTTC
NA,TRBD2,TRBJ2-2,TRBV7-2,CASSLRPGRLAGGTGELFF,TGTGCCAGCAGCTTACGGCCGGGAAGACTAGCGGGAGGCACCGGGGAGCTGTTTTTT
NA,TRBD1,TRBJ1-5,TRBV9,CASSPQGGNQPQHF,TGTGCCAGCAGCCCACAGGGGGGGAATCAGCCCCAGCATTTT
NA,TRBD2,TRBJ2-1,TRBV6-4,CASSKREGFGDEQFF,TGTGCCAGCAGTAAGCGGGAGGGTTTTGGAGATGAGCAGTTCTTC
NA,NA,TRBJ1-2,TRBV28,CASRLGDIGSYGYTF,TGTGCCAGCAGATTAGGGGACATCGGAAGCTATGGCTACACCTTC
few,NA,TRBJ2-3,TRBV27,CASSLLASGTDTQYF,TGTGCCAGCAGTTTATTGGCTAGCGGCACAGATACGCAGTATTTT
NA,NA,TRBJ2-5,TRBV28,CASSLFDAEETQYF,TGTGCCAGCAGTTTATTCGACGCGGAAGAGACCCAGTACTTC
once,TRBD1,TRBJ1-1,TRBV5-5,CASSLTGDMNTEAFF,TGTGCCAGCAGCTTGACAGGGGACATGAACACTGAAGCTTTCTTT
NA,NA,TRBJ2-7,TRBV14,CASSQDRVSEQYF,TGTGCCAGCAGCCAAGATCGGGTCTCCGAGCAGTACTTC
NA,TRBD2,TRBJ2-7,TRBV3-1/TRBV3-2,CASSQGISGRAYEQYF,TGTGCCAGCAGCCAAGGGATTAGCGGGAGGGCCTACGAGCAGTACTTC
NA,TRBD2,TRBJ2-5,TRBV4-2,CASSQAGTSGRASETQYF,TGTGCCAGCAGCCAAGCCGGGACTAGCGGGAGGGCCTCGGAGACCCAGTACTTC
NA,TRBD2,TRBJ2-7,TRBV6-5,CASSAGLAGVWEQYF,TGTGCCAGCAGCGCCGGACTAGCGGGAGTCTGGGAGCAGTACTTC
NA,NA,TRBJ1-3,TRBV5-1,CASSQAGESGNTIYF,TGCGCCAGCAGCCAAGCAGGGGAGTCGGGAAACACCATATATTTT
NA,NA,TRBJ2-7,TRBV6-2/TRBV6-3,CASSQGGGPYEQYF,TGTGCCAGCAGCCAGGGCGGGGGCCCCTACGAGCAGTACTTC
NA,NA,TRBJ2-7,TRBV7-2,CASSEIIRGEQYF,TGTGCCAGCAGCGAGATAATTCGGGGCGAGCAGTACTTC
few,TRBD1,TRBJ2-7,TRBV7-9,CASSLAGTGVPYEQYF,TGTGCCAGCAGCTTAGCCGGGACAGGGGTCCCCTACGAGCAGTACTTC
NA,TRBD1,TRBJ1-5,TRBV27,CASSLSGPWASGGDQPQHF,TGTGCCAGCAGTTTATCGGGCCCGTGGGCTTCAGGGGGCGATCAGCCCCAGCATTTT
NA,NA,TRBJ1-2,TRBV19,CASSITGNYGYTF,TGTGCCAGTAGTATAACAGGGAACTATGGCTACACCTTC
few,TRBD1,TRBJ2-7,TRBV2,CASVERTGTHEQYF,TGTGCCAGCGTGGAGAGGACAGGGACCCACGAGCAGTACTTC
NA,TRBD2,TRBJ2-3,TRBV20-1,CSASRALGGDTQYF,TGCAGTGCTAGTCGGGCCCTGGGAGGGGATACGCAGTATTTT
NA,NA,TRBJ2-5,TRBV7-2,CASTPDSGARTQYF,TGTGCCAGCACCCCGGATTCTGGGGCACGGACCCAGTACTTC
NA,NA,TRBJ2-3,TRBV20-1,CSARRDTQYF,TGCAGTGCTCGGAGAGATACGCAGTATTTT
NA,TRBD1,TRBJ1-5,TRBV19,CASRPGQHGNQPQHF,TGTGCCAGTAGGCCGGGACAGCATGGCAATCAGCCCCAGCATTTT
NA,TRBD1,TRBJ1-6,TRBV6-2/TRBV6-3,CASSYSGQGGDRSSYNSPLHF,TGTGCCAGCAGTTACTCGGGACAGGGAGGAGATAGAAGCTCCTATAATTCACCCCTCCACTTT
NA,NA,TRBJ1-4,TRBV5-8,CASSSAGLLNEKLFF,TGTGCCAGCAGCTCGGCGGGGTTACTGAATGAAAAACTGTTTTTT
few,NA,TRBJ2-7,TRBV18,CASSPQRNYEQYF,TGTGCCAGCTCCCCACAGAGGAACTACGAGCAGTACTTC
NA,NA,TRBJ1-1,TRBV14,CASSLGVRTEAFF,TGTGCCAGCAGCCTAGGAGTAAGGACTGAAGCTTTCTTT
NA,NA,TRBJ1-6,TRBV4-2,CASSQDPQGNNSPLHF,TGTGCCAGCAGCCAAGACCCACAGGGAAATAATTCACCCCTCCACTTT
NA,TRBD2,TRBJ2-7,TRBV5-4,CASSDTSAAYEQYF,TGTGCCAGCAGCGATACTAGCGCAGCCTACGAGCAGTACTTC
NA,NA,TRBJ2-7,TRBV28,CASAGTYEQYF,TGTGCCAGCGCGGGGACTTACGAGCAGTACTTC
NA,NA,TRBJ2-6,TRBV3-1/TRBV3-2,CASRQVGGRTLSGANVLTF,TGTGCCAGCAGACAAGTAGGCGGCAGAACCCTCTCTGGGGCCAACGTCCTGACTTTC
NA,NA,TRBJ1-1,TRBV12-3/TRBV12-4,CASSLHGNTEAFF,TGTGCCAGCAGTTTACACGGGAACACTGAAGCTTTCTTT
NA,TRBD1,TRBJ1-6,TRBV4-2,CASSQDGTGGRNSPLHF,TGTGCCAGCAGCCAAGATGGGACAGGGGGCCGGAATTCACCCCTCCACTTT
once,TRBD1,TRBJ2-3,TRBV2,CASRRTGGADTQYF,TGTGCCAGCAGACGGACAGGGGGCGCAGATACGCAGTATTTT
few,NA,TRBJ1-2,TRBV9,CASSGSGRSQLLGYTF,TGTGCCAGCAGCGGAAGCGGCAGGAGCCAGCTCCTCGGCTACACCTTC
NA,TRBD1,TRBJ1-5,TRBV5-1,CASSWDSHPDGFVYSNQPQHF,TGCGCCAGCAGCTGGGACAGCCACCCGGATGGCTTTGTTTATAGCAATCAGCCCCAGCATTTT
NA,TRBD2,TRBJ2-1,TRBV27,CASRLAVSYNEQFF,TGTGCCAGCAGACTAGCGGTCTCCTACAATGAGCAGTTCTTC